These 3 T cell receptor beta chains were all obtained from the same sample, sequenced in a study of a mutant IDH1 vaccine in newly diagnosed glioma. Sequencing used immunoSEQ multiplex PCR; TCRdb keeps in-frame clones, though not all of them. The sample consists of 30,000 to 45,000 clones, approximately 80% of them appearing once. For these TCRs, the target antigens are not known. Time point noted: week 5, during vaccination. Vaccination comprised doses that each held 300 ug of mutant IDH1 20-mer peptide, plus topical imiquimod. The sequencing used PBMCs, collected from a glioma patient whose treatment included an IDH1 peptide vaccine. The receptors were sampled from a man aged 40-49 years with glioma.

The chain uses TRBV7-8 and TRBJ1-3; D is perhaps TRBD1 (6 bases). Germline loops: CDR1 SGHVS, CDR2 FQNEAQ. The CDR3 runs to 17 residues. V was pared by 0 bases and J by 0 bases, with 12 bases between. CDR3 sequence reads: CASSLAIQGFSGNTIYF. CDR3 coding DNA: TGTGCCAGCAGCTTAGCCATACAGGGTTTCTCTGGAAACACCATATATTTT.

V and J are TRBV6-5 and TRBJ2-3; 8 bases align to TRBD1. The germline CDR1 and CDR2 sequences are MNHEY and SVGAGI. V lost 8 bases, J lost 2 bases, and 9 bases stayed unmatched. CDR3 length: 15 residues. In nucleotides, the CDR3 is TGTGCCAGCGGACAGGGAAGGGGACTCACAGATACGCAGTATTTT. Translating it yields CASGQGRGLTDTQYF.

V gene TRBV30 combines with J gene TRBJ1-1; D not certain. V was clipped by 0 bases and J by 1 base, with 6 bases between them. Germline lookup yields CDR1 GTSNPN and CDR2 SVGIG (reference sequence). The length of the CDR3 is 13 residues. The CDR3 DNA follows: TGTGCCTGGAGTGTACACTCGAACACTGAAGCTTTCTTT. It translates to CAWSVHSNTEAFF. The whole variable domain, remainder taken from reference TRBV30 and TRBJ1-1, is SQTIHQWPATLVQPVGSPLSLECTVEGTSNPNLYWYRQAAGRGLQLLFYSVGIGQISSEVPQNLSASRPQDRQFILSSKKLLLSDSGFYLCAWSVHSNTEAFFGQGTRLTVV.